The text below deals with one TCR beta chain. The antigen is undetermined. This record comes from a study of regulatory T cells in long-lasting Graves disease. Time point reported: persistent/refractory GD, antithyroid drugs over 5 years with positive TRAb. PBMC-derived RNA was used for the TCR library. The patients were enrolled through endocrinology in Xi'an, China. Arm-PCR with iRepertoire HTBI primers amplified the CDR3 regions for these TCR beta libraries. TCRdb analysed the multiplex PCR reads with MiXCR anew, one entry per CDR3 protein. Of fewer than 400,000 distinct CDR3 sequences in the sample, less than 25% were seen once. Trimming stripped 6 bases from V and 0 bases from J, with 11 bases between. The germline gives CDR1 DFQATT, CDR2 SNEGSKA (reference sequence). This CDR3 has 13 amino acids. Findings and limits, study-wide: Sharing of public clonotypes was greater in persistent patients (about 2,500) than in new patients (fewer than 1,000).

This TCR was recovered from a female donor with Graves disease. The sequenced sample was peripheral blood mononuclear cells (PBMCs), obtained when the disease was refractory, from a patient treated with antithyroid drugs. The rearrangement uses TRBV20-1 and TRBJ1-1, with D uncertain. CDR3 sequence: CSAPPFLNTEAFF. CDR3 in DNA: TGCAGTGCCCCCCCCTTCCTGAACACTGAAGCTTTCTTT.